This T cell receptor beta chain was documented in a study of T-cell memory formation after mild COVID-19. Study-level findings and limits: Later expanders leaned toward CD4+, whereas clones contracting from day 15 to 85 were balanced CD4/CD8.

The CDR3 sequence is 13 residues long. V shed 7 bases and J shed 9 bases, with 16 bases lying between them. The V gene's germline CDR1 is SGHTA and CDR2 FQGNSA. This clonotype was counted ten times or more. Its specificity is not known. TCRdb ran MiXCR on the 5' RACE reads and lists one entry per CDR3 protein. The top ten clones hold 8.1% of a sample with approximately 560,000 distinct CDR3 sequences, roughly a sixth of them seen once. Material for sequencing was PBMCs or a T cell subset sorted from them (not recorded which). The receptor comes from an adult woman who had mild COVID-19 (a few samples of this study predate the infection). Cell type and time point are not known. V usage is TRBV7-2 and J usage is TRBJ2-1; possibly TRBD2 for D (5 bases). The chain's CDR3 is CASTKGSEGEQFF. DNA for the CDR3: TGTGCCAGCACCAAAGGGAGTGAGGGTGAGCAGTTCTTC.